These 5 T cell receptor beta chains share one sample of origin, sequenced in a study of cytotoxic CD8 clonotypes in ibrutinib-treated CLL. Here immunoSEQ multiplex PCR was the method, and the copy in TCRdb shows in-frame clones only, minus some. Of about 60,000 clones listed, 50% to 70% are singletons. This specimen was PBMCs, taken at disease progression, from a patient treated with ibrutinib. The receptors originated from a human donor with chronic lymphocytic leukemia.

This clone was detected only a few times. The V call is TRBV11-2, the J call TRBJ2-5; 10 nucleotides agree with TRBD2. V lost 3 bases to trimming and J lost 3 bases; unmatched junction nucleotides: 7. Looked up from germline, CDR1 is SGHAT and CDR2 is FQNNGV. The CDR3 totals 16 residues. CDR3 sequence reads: CASSLASGSSEETQYF. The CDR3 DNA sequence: TGTGCCAGCAGCTTGGCTAGCGGGAGTTCAGAAGAGACCCAGTACTTC.

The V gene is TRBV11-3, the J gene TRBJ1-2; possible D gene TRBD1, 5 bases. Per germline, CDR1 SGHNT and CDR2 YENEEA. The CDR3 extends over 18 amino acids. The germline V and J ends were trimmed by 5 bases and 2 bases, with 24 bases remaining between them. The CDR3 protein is CASSATTPYSGGNYGYTF. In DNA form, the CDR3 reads TGTGCCAGCAGCGCCACGACACCTTATTCGGGGGGAAACTATGGCTACACCTTC.

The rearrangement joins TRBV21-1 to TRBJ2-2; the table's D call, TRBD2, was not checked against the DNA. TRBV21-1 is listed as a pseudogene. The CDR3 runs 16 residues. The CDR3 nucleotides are TGTGCCAGCAGCCCCTTATGGAGGGGTGACACCGGGGAGCTGTTTTTT. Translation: CASSPLWRGDTGELFF.

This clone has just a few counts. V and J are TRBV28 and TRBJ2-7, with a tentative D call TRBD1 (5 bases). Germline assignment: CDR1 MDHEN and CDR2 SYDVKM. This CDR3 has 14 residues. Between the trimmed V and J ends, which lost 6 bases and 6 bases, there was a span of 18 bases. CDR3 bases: TGTGCCAGCAGGTTTCAGGGAATCACTCGCGAGCAGTACTTC. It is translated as CASRFQGITREQYF.

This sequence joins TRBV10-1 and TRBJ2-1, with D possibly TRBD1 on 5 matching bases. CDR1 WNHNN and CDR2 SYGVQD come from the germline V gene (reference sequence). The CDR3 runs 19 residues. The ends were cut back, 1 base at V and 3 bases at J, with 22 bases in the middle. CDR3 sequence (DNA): TGCGCCAGCAGTGAGTTAGTACGTGGGGAACAGGTGTTCTACAATGAGCAGTTCTTC. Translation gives CASSELVRGEQVFYNEQFF.